The entry below gives a single TCR beta chain sequence along with its context. Clones were read by immunoSEQ multiplex PCR, and TCRdb kept only the in-frame ones, dropping some. The sample holds about 14,000 clones, 89% seen once. The CDR3 is 15 residues long. The germline CDR1 and CDR2 sequences are SGHTA and FQGNSA. V was cut by 0 bases and J by 0 bases, with 7 bases left in between. Over chemoradiotherapy, repertoires were sampled more than once. The data are from a study of chemoradiotherapy in HPV16-positive cancers. The chain is built from TRBV7-2 and TRBJ2-3; no clear D gene. The material was tumor tissue, obtained from a patient who underwent chemoradiotherapy. This receptor was identified in a human donor with HPV-associated anogenital cancer. The CDR3 DNA sequence: TGTGCCAGCAGCTTAGCGGGGTTGAGCACAGATACGCAGTATTTT. Its translation: CASSLAGLSTDTQYF. Full variable domain (outside the CDR3, taken from reference TRBV7-2 and TRBJ2-3): GAGVSQSPSNKVTEKGKDVELRCDPISGHTALYWYRQSLGQGLEFLIYFQGNSAPDKSGLPSDRFSAERTGGSVSTLTIQRTQQEDSAVYLCASSLAGLSTDTQYFGPGTRLTVL.